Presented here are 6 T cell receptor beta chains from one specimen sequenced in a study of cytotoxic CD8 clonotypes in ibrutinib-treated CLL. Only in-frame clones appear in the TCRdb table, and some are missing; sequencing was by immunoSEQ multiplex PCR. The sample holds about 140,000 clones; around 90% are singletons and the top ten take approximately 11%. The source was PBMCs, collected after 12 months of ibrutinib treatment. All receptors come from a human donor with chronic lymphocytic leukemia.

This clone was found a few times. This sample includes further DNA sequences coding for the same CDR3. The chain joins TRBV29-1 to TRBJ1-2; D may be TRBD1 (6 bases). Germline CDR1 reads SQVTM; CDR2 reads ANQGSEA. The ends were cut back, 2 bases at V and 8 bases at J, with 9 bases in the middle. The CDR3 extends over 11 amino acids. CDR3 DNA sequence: TGCAGCGTTGAACTCAGGGGAGGCTACACCTTC. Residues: CSVELRGGYTF.

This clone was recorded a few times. The CDR3 DNA follows: TGTGCCAGCAGCGCTAGCGGGACGAACACCGGGGAGCTGTTTTTT. Amino acid sequence: CASSASGTNTGELFF. V gene TRBV28 combines with J gene TRBJ2-2, with 9 bases that match TRBD2. The germline gives CDR1 MDHEN, CDR2 SYDVKM. The CDR3 has 15 amino acids. V was clipped by 6 bases and J by 0 bases; unmatched bases: 2.

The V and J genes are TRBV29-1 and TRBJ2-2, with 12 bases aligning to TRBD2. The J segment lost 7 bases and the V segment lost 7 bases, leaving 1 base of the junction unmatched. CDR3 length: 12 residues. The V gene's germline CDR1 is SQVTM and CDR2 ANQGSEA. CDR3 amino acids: CSGGLAGGELFF. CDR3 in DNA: TGCAGCGGGGGACTAGCGGGCGGGGAGCTGTTTTTT.

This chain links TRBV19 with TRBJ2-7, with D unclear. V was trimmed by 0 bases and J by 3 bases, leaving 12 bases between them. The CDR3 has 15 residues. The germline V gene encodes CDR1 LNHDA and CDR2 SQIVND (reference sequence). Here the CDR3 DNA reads TGTGCCAGTAGTATAGATCGAAGCAGGCACTACGAGCAGTACTTC. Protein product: CASSIDRSRHYEQYF.

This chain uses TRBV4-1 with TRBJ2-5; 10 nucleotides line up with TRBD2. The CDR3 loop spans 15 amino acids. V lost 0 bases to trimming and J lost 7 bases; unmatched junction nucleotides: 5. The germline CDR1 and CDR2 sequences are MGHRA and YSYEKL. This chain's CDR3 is CASSQDGTSEGTQYF. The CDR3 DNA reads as TGCGCCAGCAGCCAAGACGGGACTAGCGAGGGGACCCAGTACTTC.

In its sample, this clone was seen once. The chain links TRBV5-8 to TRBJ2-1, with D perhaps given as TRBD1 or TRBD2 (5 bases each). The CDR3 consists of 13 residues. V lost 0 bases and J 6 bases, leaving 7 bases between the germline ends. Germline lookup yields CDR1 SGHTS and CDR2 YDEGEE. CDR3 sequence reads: CASSLAGRNEQFF. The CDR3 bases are TGTGCCAGCAGCTTGGCGGGACGCAATGAGCAGTTCTTC.